This T cell receptor beta chain was identified during a study of blood T cell repertoires in COVID-19 (dated by TCRdb to about 2020). Background on the whole study: Samples from collaborators originated in the United States, Italy and Spain and spanned both the acute and convalescent phases of COVID-19. Samples were obtained from the ongoing ImmuneRACE study (first 160 participants) and from 950 to 1,500 subjects provided by 6 global collaborators. Deeply sampled blood TCRbeta repertoires from subjects exposed to, actively infected with, or recovered from COVID-19 were included in the dataset. The material from the prospective study consisted of cDNA or gDNA derived from T cells, B-cell-depleted T cells, or PBMCs. HLA class I and class II types, where available, came from metadata supplied by the sample provider rather than from assay-based typing. The repertoires were released in a freely available public database meant as a resource for research on the immune response to SARS-CoV-2. Nearly every sample came with metadata listing a de-identified subject ID, COVID-19 status, age in years and sex. Study-level results and caveats: The amount of clinical and demographic metadata varied by source and participant and was provided uncurated.

V ends up 5 bases short and J 9 bases short, with an unmatched junction base count of 10. Per the germline V gene (reference sequence), SGHNT is the CDR1 and YYREEE is the CDR2. The CDR3 has 14 amino acids, counting the end cysteine and phenylalanine. The retained sequence is limited to the CDR3, 42 bases, with the frame set at the first base. Worth noting for this clone: This clone's antigen is unknown. Base qualities are missing; no much larger clone stands one base away.

Each collaborating institution followed its own protocols to collect whole blood in K2EDTA tubes. For TCRbeta analysis, collaborator samples were shipped as frozen whole blood, as isolated PBMCs, or as DNA extracted from either sample type. TCRbeta CDR3 regions were amplified from genomic DNA using the immunoSEQ Assay, a bias-controlled multiplex PCR. On the authors' methods: Within the assay, amplification of reference gene primers was used to estimate how many nucleated cells each sample contained. To quantify the absolute abundance of each unique TCRbeta CDR3 rearrangement, sequence reads were collapsed and filtered. Productive Simpson clonality was computed per sample as the square root of Simpson's diversity index over productive rearrangements. Held by TCRdb, this immuneACCESS table contains in-frame sequences only and omits some clones. Under half of the omission traces to an unresolved V gene where checked; the cause of the rest is unknown. V, J and clone size were drawn from that table, and D and trimming were deduced from the DNA. The sample includes around 60,000 clones, with approximately 77% observed a single time. The ten largest clones capture about 29% of the sample.

Specimen: peripheral blood. Recombination joined TRBV5-4 with TRBJ2-7; 11 nucleotides in the junction match TRBD1. The sequence was collected from a human donor in a cohort sampled during active COVID-19. The CDR3 here reads CASSPGQGEVGQYF. The DNA sequence is given as TGTGCCAGCAGTCCGGGACAGGGGGAAGTTGGGCAGTACTTC.